Listed below are T cell receptor beta chains from one sample, sequenced in a study of T cell responses to AZD1222 COVID-19 vaccine. Assay used: immunoSEQ multiplex PCR; TCRdb lists only in-frame clones, some missing. The data contain some 120,000 clones, around 85% of them singletons. This material consisted of peripheral blood, taken on day 0 of AZD1222 vaccination. These receptors all stem from an adult in good health. CDR3s include the opening cysteine and the closing phenylalanine or tryptophan. A D gene is named only where the DNA matches it firmly. Only some rows state a clone size, as once, few, many or a class for expanded clones.

d_gene	abundance	v_gene	j_gene	CDR3aa	CDR3nt
-	-	TRBV19	TRBJ1-3	CASSVVGAGNTIYF	TGTGCCAGTAGTGTTGTAGGGGCTGGAAACACCATATATTTT
-	few	TRBV6-5	TRBJ1-1	CASFTGITEAFF	TGTGCCAGCTTTACAGGGATAACTGAAGCTTTCTTT
-	-	TRBV21-1	TRBJ1-1	CASTLTGDGTEAFF	TGTGCCAGCACCCTGACAGGGGACGGGACTGAAGCTTTCTTT
TRBD1	once	TRBV27	TRBJ1-2	CASSPNTGTGGGGYTF	TGTGCCAGCAGTCCCAATACCGGGACAGGGGGCGGTGGCTACACCTTC
-	-	TRBV10-3	TRBJ1-1	CAISERGGGDEAFF	TGTGCCATCAGTGAGAGAGGGGGGGGAGATGAAGCTTTCTTT
-	once	TRBV6-5	TRBJ2-2	CASSYRRANTGELFF	TGTGCCAGCAGTTACAGACGAGCGAACACCGGGGAGCTGTTTTTT
-	-	TRBV11-2	TRBJ1-5	CASSLGAGSISNQPQHF	TGTGCCAGCAGCTTAGGTGCAGGGTCCATAAGCAATCAGCCCCAGCATTTT
-	-	TRBV4-1	TRBJ2-1	CASSQDAASGYDEQFF	TGCGCCAGCAGCCAAGACGCGGCCAGCGGGTACGATGAGCAGTTCTTC
-	-	TRBV7-2	TRBJ2-2	CASSLAENTGELFF	TGTGCCAGCAGCTTAGCAGAAAACACCGGGGAGCTGTTTTTT
TRBD1	few	TRBV6-5	TRBJ2-2	CASSKQGDTGELFF	TGTGCCAGCAGTAAACAGGGGGACACCGGGGAGCTGTTTTTT